These T cell receptor beta chains were read from a single sample in a study of blood T cell repertoires in COVID-19. Assay used: immunoSEQ multiplex PCR; TCRdb lists only in-frame clones, some missing. The sample has some 230,000 clones; roughly 84% are singletons. Material for sequencing was peripheral blood. The receptors here all came from a woman aged 55-69 years with acute or convalescent COVID-19. Each CDR3 is given without its conserved first and last residue.

v_gene: TRBV6-5
j_gene: TRBJ1-2
CDR3aa: ASSPTSLYGYT

v_gene: TRBV2
j_gene: TRBJ1-1
CDR3aa: ASSENRGQGTEAF

v_gene: TRBV9
j_gene: TRBJ1-2
CDR3aa: ASSVGGAGGVEGYT

v_gene: TRBV30
j_gene: TRBJ1-1
CDR3aa: AWSGGASEAF

v_gene: TRBV3-1/TRBV3-2
j_gene: TRBJ1-2
CDR3aa: ASSSRQAHGYT

v_gene: TRBV5-4
j_gene: TRBJ1-2
CDR3aa: ASRHTGTGNYGYT

v_gene: TRBV6-5
j_gene: TRBJ2-1
CDR3aa: ASSYIRGGLYNEQF

v_gene: TRBV5-1
j_gene: TRBJ1-1
CDR3aa: ASSTGAQNTEAF

v_gene: TRBV7-3
j_gene: TRBJ1-1
CDR3aa: ASSLTGGPNTEAF

v_gene: TRBV19
j_gene: TRBJ1-2
CDR3aa: ASSPPRDSRGYT

v_gene: TRBV23-1
j_gene: TRBJ1-4
CDR3aa: ACSPPDSQGEKLF

v_gene: TRBV2
j_gene: TRBJ2-7
CDR3aa: ASKDRGESMRYEQY

v_gene: TRBV5-6
j_gene: TRBJ1-1
CDR3aa: ASSLELTPTEAF

v_gene: TRBV5-8
j_gene: TRBJ1-2
CDR3aa: ASSLASGLNYGYT

v_gene: TRBV11-2
j_gene: TRBJ2-3
CDR3aa: ASSLLGGLATDTQY

v_gene: TRBV10-1
j_gene: TRBJ2-4
CDR3aa: ASRRDKGQYLAKNIQY

v_gene: TRBV7-2
j_gene: TRBJ1-1
CDR3aa: ASSFSGQGSTEAF

v_gene: TRBV14
j_gene: TRBJ1-1
CDR3aa: ASSKRGLMAEAF

v_gene: TRBV7-2
j_gene: TRBJ1-1
CDR3aa: ASSLIFTGTGITNTEAF

v_gene: TRBV6-1
j_gene: TRBJ1-1
CDR3aa: ASSEYRGGNTEAF